Sequencing of this TCR beta chain was carried out in a study of blood T cell repertoires in COVID-19. Study as a whole: Nucleic acid was either cDNA or gDNA, and it came from T cells, B-cell-depleted T cells, or PBMCs.

The assay was immunoSEQ multiplex PCR, and TCRdb's table has in-frame clones only and misses some. This sample has hundreds of thousands of clones, with 75% to 90% found just once. The CDR3 has 14 residues. Trimming removed 3 bases at V and 2 bases at J, with 10 bases between. Germline V CDR1 and CDR2: SGHTA, FQGNSA. The V gene is TRBV7-2, the J gene TRBJ2-5; D unresolved. The TCR was taken from a middle-aged man who had been exposed to COVID-19. Sequencing input: PBMCs or T cells enriched from blood (not recorded which). CDR3 residues: CASSFNALQETQYF. DNA of the CDR3: TGTGCCAGCAGCTTTAATGCGTTACAAGAGACCCAGTACTTC.